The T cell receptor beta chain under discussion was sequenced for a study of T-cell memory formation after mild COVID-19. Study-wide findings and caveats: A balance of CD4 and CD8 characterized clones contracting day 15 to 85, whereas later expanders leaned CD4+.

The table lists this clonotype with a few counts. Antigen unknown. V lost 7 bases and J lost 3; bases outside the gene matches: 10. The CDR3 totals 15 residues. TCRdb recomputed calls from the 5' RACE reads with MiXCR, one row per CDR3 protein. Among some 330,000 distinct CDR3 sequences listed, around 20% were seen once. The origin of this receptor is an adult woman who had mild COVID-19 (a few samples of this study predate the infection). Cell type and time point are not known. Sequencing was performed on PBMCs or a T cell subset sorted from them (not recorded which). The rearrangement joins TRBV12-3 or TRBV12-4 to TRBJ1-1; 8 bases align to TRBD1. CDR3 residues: CASTRGQGLYTEAFF. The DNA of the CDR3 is TGTGCCAGCACCCGAGGACAGGGTTTGTACACTGAAGCTTTCTTT.